The T cell receptor (beta chain) described here comes from a study of cytotoxic CD8 clonotypes in ibrutinib-treated CLL. Trimming took off 1 base at V and 7 bases at J, with 7 bases between the two ends. Per the germline V gene, CDR1 is SGHAT and CDR2 is FQNNGV. This CDR3 is 13 amino acids long. A remark on this clone: Its antigen is as yet unknown.

The data were produced by immunoSEQ multiplex PCR, yet TCRdb's version contains in-frame clones alone and is incomplete. Counted here are 150,000 to 200,000 clones, 72% occurring once; the ten biggest clones make up 13%. Whole-study findings and limits: Baseline clonality was higher than in age-matched healthy donors and moved in step with circulating CD8+ T-cell counts.

The clonotype originates from a human donor with chronic lymphocytic leukemia. V is TRBV11-2 and J is TRBJ2-2; TRBD1 or TRBD2 may be the D gene (5 bases each). The specimen was PBMCs, collected after 24 months of ibrutinib treatment. The CDR3 sequence: CASSLVGGGELFF. The CDR3 nucleotides are TGTGCCAGCAGCTTAGTTGGGGGCGGGGAGCTGTTTTTT.